This TCR beta chain was obtained from a study of shared clonotypes between healthy human individuals. Study-wide results and caveats: The sharing of 4.5% to 6.5% of naive CD4 clonotypes was seen across a handful of donors. Non-shared clonotypes had lower generation probabilities than clonotypes shared by all four sorted-subset donors. Sampling covered blood only; tissue repertoires likely differ. The study generally estimated greater richness for naive than memory subsets.

Clones were read by immunoSEQ multiplex PCR, and TCRdb kept only the in-frame ones, dropping some. The sample contains about 1.1 million clones, 70% to 80% of which appear only once. With regard to this clone: Its antigen remains unknown. This sample includes further DNA sequences coding for the same CDR3.

Sequencing was carried out using memory CD4+ T cells from PBMCs. Sample subset: CD45RA-negative fraction. The sequence came from a man younger than 35 in good health. Some clones in this sample may be carry-over from other donors' samples.

CDR3 sequence reads: CASSIREGAFF. The CDR3 coding sequence is TGTGCCAGTAGTATTCGGGAGGGAGCTTTCTTT. This sequence joins TRBV19 and TRBJ1-1; D remains ambiguous. The V end was cut by 3 bases, the J end by 10 bases, with 9 bases between. CDR1 is LNHDA and CDR2 is SQIVND in the germline V gene (reference sequence). There are 11 residues in the CDR3.